Detailed here is one T cell receptor beta chain. The specificity of this receptor is unknown. Sequence at one end of the junction differs from germline and may be a read error. CDR1 is given as MGHRA and CDR2 as YSYEKL, both from the germline V gene. The CDR3 measures 14 amino acids from cysteine to phenylalanine. Of the read, only the CDR3 DNA is kept; its 42 bases are in frame from base 1. Library prep was done by the immunoSEQ multiplex PCR assay. For the multiplex PCR, a mixture combining 60 forward primers for TCR Vbeta segments and 13 reverse primers for TCR Jbeta segments was used. Amplification of the CDR3 region of rearranged TCR beta genes was performed with a multiplex PCR assay on genomic DNA. The Illumina HiSeq System was used to sequence the amplified TCR beta libraries as 87-base-pair reads. In the original analysis: A later analysis counted about 82 million unique TCR beta chains across the 550 to 750 repertoires, and 9.5 million to 11 million of these chains were shared by at least two donors. Raw reads were error-corrected and collapsed into unique sequences by a nearest-neighbor algorithm in which closely related sequences were merged to remove PCR and sequencing errors. Alignment of CDR3 sequences to IMGT reference sequences was used to assign V, D and J gene segments. For a sequence to be retained, a match of at least six nucleotides to both a V gene segment and a J gene segment was required. Rearrangements were classified as productive when the CDR3 lacked stop codons and remained in frame with V and J, and all other rearrangements were classified as non-productive. CDR3 was defined by IMGT convention, running from the second conserved V-encoded cysteine to the conserved J-encoded phenylalanine. In an earlier analysis of 587 of the donors, sequences lacking an unambiguous match to a single V gene segment were excluded. An earlier analysis of several hundred of the donors called V segments functional above 56.7% productive rearrangements and segregating when the between-donor standard deviation exceeded 5%. A statistical classification framework was built to diagnose cytomegalovirus status from the catalog of TCR beta chain sequences. A later analysis assigned V and J genes by comparing TCR nucleotide sequences with IMGT/GENE-DB human TR gene sequences. The TCRdist pipeline was used in a later analysis to assign CDR3 sequences and most-parsimonious VDJ recombination scenarios. In a later analysis, each TCR beta chain was defined by its CDR3 amino acid sequence together with its V-gene family, and reads without a unique V-gene family were excluded. As a way to deal with suspected cross-contamination and a sequencing artifact, a later analysis dropped 450 to 600 nucleotide sequences that were highly shared and had low generation probability. In a later analysis, a clonal expansion index was calculated for each public chain from normalized within-repertoire ranks of inferred template counts. In a later analysis, generation probabilities were computed using a VDJ recombination model fitted to out-of-frame rearrangements, and the results were checked against IGoR. In a later analysis, TCR-TCR, TCR-HLA and TCR-CMV co-occurrence was scored with hypergeometric tests, and a repertoire-size bias correction was applied to TCR pairs. In a later analysis, false discovery rates were estimated by permuting HLA or CMV assignments 20 times. A later analysis grouped co-occurring TCRs with DBSCAN, adding TCRdist sequence similarity when clustering within HLA-allele-positive subsets. For co-occurrence clustering, repertoires with fewer than 30,000 or more than 120,000 public chains were excluded, along with 4 to 6 repertoires with anomalous nucleotide sharing. TCRdb took this table from immuneACCESS and kept in-frame rearrangements with V and J called. Such tables lack part of the clones; where checked against another copy, unresolved V genes explain under half of the gap, and the rest is unexplained. Clonal size and the V and J genes are those of that table, whereas D and trimming came from the DNA. For this sample the table gives some 150,000 clones, of which about 80% were detected only once. The ten largest clones take up 9.5% to 15% of the sample.

In total, 600 or so healthy bone marrow donors made up the cohort. All cohort members were sampled while nominally healthy, although unrecorded immune exposures were likely present. The donor tested CMV seropositive and was one of the 289 seropositive cohort members. A peripheral blood sample was provided by each donor, and peripheral blood mononuclear cells were used for TCR beta sequencing. The Qiagen DNeasy Blood Extraction Kit was used to extract genomic DNA from the blood cell samples. This sample is drawn from a study of cytomegalovirus exposure and HLA in healthy donors (TCRdb year 2017). About the full investigation: An earlier analysis of 550 to 700 of the donors reported 250 to 300 Gb of sequence data and around 110 million unique TCR beta sequences from 150 million to 200 million T cells. An early release that covered roughly 600 HLA-typed donors contained 250 to 350 gigabases of sequencing data and 65 million to 100 million unique TCR sequences. Of the roughly 400 genotyped donors, roughly 85% fell in the genetic ancestry cluster associated with self-reported Caucasian donors. The study was designed to test whether signatures of past pathogen exposure could be identified by cataloging public T cell receptors. The T cell repertoires of around 670 subjects were profiled by immunosequencing and related to cytomegalovirus serostatus. In addition to the first cohort of 666 subjects, a separate validation cohort of approximately 120 different subjects was used. To predict cytomegalovirus infection status, the study brought together high-throughput TCR immunosequencing, statistical association of individual TCRs with disease status, and machine learning. To study patterns of TCR occurrence, a later analysis re-analyzed previously published TCR beta repertoires from under 750 donors and added high-resolution HLA genotyping. In the later analysis, no new phenotypic data were used to find candidate immune exposures; instead, reliance was placed on TCR beta sequences and their occurrence across donors. To decide whether each TCR beta V gene segment behaved as functional or pseudogenic, an earlier analysis of approximately 620 of the donors relied on high-throughput TCR beta sequencing. Donor age, sex, ethnicity and CMV serostatus were compiled together with the repertoire data. A later genetic analysis took genome-wide SNP genotypes for about three fifths of the roughly 670 donors and used that subset as a discovery cohort. Every discovery cohort repertoire had been produced on one sequencing platform. HLA typing covered class I and class II loci at four-digit resolution. Typing coverage differed by locus: A, B, C, DRB1 and DQB1 were typed in about 629-640 donors, DQA1 in about 500, DPA1 in 600 to 610, and DPB1 in around 490. Roughly 5 DR-DQ haplotypes were handled as single units for association and clustering, since linkage in the cohort was strong. Across approximately 420 genotyped donors of the cohort, an average of roughly 250,000 unique TCR beta nucleotide sequences per donor were sequenced, and 15% to 20% of those sequences were non-productive.

Broader findings and caveats from the paper: In a later genetic analysis, fewer N-insertions in productive TCRs were reported among donors in an Asian-associated ancestry cluster than the roughly 700-donor mean. A few of the identified cytomegalovirus-associated TCR beta chains were confirmed in vitro to be specific for cytomegalovirus antigens. A further reported finding was that TCR beta sequences accurately predicted the HLA-A and HLA-B alleles for most subjects in the first cohort. An earlier analysis of some 560 of the donors showed that most TCR beta V segments appeared in productive rearrangements either about 90% or about 30% of the time, which broadly matched IMGT annotations. According to a later analysis, parvovirus B19, influenza, CMV and Epstein-Barr virus appeared linked to several top co-occurrence clusters. The only immune exposure information available for the cohort was CMV serostatus. The sequencing pipeline was judged likely to have produced a cluster of highly shared sequence variants as a technical artifact. In a later analysis, HLA-associated TCR beta chains were found to be more clonally expanded and to have lower generation probabilities than equally common non-associated chains. In a later analysis, the rate of TCR association differed among HLA loci, with DRB1 alleles having the most associated TCRs and HLA-C alleles having the fewest. Correlated functional status among segregating V segments might reflect linkage disequilibrium, but an unknown experimental factor could not be ruled out. Most CMV-associated TCR beta chains appeared to be HLA-restricted in a later analysis, and the HLA associations seemed to be driven largely by CMV exposure. In the study, 150 to 200 TCR beta chains were listed as associated with cytomegalovirus. Cytomegalovirus status was reported to be diagnosed by the classifier with high specificity and sensitivity in both the original and validation cohorts. Because some donors lacked HLA typing at each locus, the association tests relied only on the typed subset. Most TCR sequences were observed very rarely across donors, whereas some public TCRs were present in many individuals. Because the 87-base-pair reads could not distinguish some IMGT-functional V segments, including TRBV6-2 and TRBV6-3, those segments were excluded. In a later analysis, over 15,000 TCR beta sequences were associated with specific HLA alleles at a false discovery rate of 0.05. V-gene and J-gene trimming of TCR beta chains was associated with a missense DCLRE1C variant in a later genetic analysis, and the association was replicated in an independent cohort. The presence/absence analyses assumed that sequencing depth was roughly uniform across donors, and that assumption may not be true. It was suggested by the authors that the approach could potentially be generalized to other disease states and immunological phenotypes. In this cohort, only TCR beta chains were sequenced, and detectable features were limited by the absence of alpha or paired-chain data. Assigning TCR associations to individual alleles was difficult when HLA alleles, especially DR and DQ, strongly co-occurred. The earlier analysis of approximately 560 of the donors excluded roughly 17 rarely observed V segments, including chromosome 9 orphons, because counts were too low.

The TCR sequence derives from a man in his thirties or forties in good health and CMV-seropositive. Recombination linked TRBV4-1 to TRBJ1-2; TRBD1 might be the D gene, on 5 matching bases. Sequenced input: PBMCs. The nucleotides are TGCGCCAGCAGCCGACCGGGACTGCAATATGGCCACACCTTC. This sequence encodes CASSRPGLQYGHTF.